This record looks at one TCR beta chain sequence and its context. Using immunoSEQ multiplex PCR, the repertoire was profiled, and TCRdb retains in-frame clones only, with some absent. The sample includes roughly 150,000 clones, around 85% of them seen just once. CDR3 length: 13 amino acids. V lost 2 bases to trimming and J lost 8 bases; unmatched junction nucleotides: 5. Per germline, CDR1 MNHEY and CDR2 SVGAGI. The record originates from a study of blood T cell repertoires in COVID-19. Study summary: In each case, the material was cDNA or gDNA derived from T cells, B-cell-depleted T cells, or PBMCs.

The source is a man older than 75 with COVID-19, enrolled during active disease. This chain joins TRBV6-5 and TRBJ1-2; 7 bases align to TRBD1. The sample taken for sequencing was peripheral blood. CDR3 amino acids: CASSYNDRVGYTF. In DNA, the CDR3 is TGTGCCAGCAGTTACAACGACAGGGTGGGCTACACCTTC.